The 16 T cell receptor beta chains below were found in one sample sequenced in a study of response to subunit inactivated influenza vaccine. In TCRdb, the RT-PCR reads were re-called with MiXCR into one record per CDR3 protein. The data show almost 250,000 distinct CDR3 sequences, 12% seen once. The sequences come from non-naive T cells sorted from PBMCs, collected 14 to 15 days before vaccination. Receptors were obtained from a man in his fifties or sixties who received an inactivated influenza vaccine.

In this sample, this clonotype turned up a few times. The chain recombines TRBV20-1 with TRBJ2-7; D is undetermined. Germline loops: CDR1 DFQATT, CDR2 SNEGSKA (reference sequence). The CDR3 consists of 14 residues. Trimming removed 5 bases from V and 0 bases from J, with 14 bases in between. CDR3 nucleotides: TGCAGTGCTGGCCACGCGCAGAGCTCCTACGAGCAGTACTTC. Encoded protein: CSAGHAQSSYEQYF.

The rearrangement joins TRBV19 to TRBJ1-5, with a weak D call TRBD1 (5 bases). The V and J ends lost 5 bases and 9 bases respectively, with 20 bases between them. This CDR3 contains 15 residues. The germline V gene has CDR1 LNHDA and CDR2 SQIVND (reference sequence). The DNA of the CDR3 is TGTGCCAGTAGTCCGTCCTCCTATGGGGCAGGGCCCCAGCATTTT. It yields the protein CASSPSSYGAGPQHF.

V and J are TRBV20-1 and TRBJ2-5; a weak D match, TRBD2 (7 bases). The CDR3 covers 14 residues. Trimming cost V 2 bases and J 5 bases, with 15 bases left between them. CDR1 and CDR2 (germline): DFQATT, SNEGSKA (reference sequence). This chain's CDR3 is CSARLRGRGETQYF. The CDR3 DNA is TGCAGTGCTAGACTGCGAGGGAGGGGGGAGACCCAGTACTTC.

This chain joins TRBV5-6 and TRBJ2-7; D assignment may be TRBD1 or TRBD2 (7 bases each). From germline, CDR1 is SGHDT and CDR2 YYEEEE. V was cut by 3 bases and J by 3 bases, with 19 bases left in between. The CDR3 consists of 16 residues. CDR3 protein: CASSWNSGTDRYEQYF. In DNA, the CDR3 is TGTGCCAGCAGCTGGAACAGCGGGACAGATCGCTACGAGCAGTACTTC. Looking up the rest from reference TRBV5-6 and TRBJ2-7 gives the full variable domain: DAGVTQSPTHLIKTRGQQVTLRCSPKSGHDTVSWYQQALGQGPQFIFQYYEEEERQRGNFPDRFSGHQFPNYSSELNVNALLLGDSALYLCASSWNSGTDRYEQYFGPGTRLTVT.

This clonotype was recorded at least ten times. The chain joins TRBV5-1 to TRBJ2-1; 8 bases match TRBD2. The V gene's germline CDR1 is SGHRS and CDR2 YFSETQ. CDR3 size: 17 residues. Unmatched junction bases numbered 13, after V lost 0 bases and J lost 8 bases. CDR3 DNA: TGCGCCAGCAGCTTGGCGTGGACTAGCTCCCGGGTCGATGAGCAGTTCTTC. This translates into CASSLAWTSSRVDEQFF.

This clonotype has a handful of counts. V gene TRBV6-5 combines with J gene TRBJ2-1, with TRBD1 matching 12 bases. V lost 1 base and J lost 8; bases outside the gene matches: 3. The CDR3 covers 15 residues. The germline CDR1 and CDR2 sequences are MNHEY and SVGAGI. CDR3 sequence reads: CASSYWDRGQDEQFF. CDR3 in DNA: TGTGCCAGCAGTTACTGGGACAGGGGGCAGGATGAGCAGTTCTTC.

The V call is TRBV28, the J call TRBJ1-5; possible D gene TRBD1, 5 bases. Per the germline V gene, CDR1 is MDHEN and CDR2 is SYDVKM. V dropped 6 bases and J dropped 7 bases, with 13 bases sitting between them. The CDR3 loop spans 13 amino acids. CDR3 in amino acids: CASSTGGRQPQHF. Written as DNA, the CDR3 is TGTGCCAGCAGCACGGGGGGGAGGCAGCCCCAGCATTTT.

This clonotype has ten or more counts. The rearrangement joins TRBV28 to TRBJ2-1; D remains ambiguous. Germline V lookup: CDR1 MDHEN, CDR2 SYDVKM. This CDR3 has 12 residues. V lost 10 bases to trimming and J lost 1 base, with 8 bases between them. The CDR3 DNA sequence: TGTGCCACCGAAGGTTCCTACAATGAGCAGTTCTTC. Translation gives CATEGSYNEQFF.

This chain connects TRBV7-2 to TRBJ1-2; no clear D. The CDR3 has 13 amino acids. Germline CDR1 is SGHTA and CDR2 is FQGNSA. Trimming removed 5 bases from V and 5 bases from J, with 12 bases in between. The CDR3 sequence is CASSPGAVYGYTF. In DNA form, the CDR3 reads TGTGCCAGCAGCCCCGGAGCCGTTTATGGCTACACCTTC.

This clonotype has ten or more counts. The genes are TRBV7-2 and TRBJ1-5; D gene uncertain. This CDR3 has 13 residues. Trimming removed 5 bases at V and 4 bases at J, with 9 bases between. Germline V lookup: CDR1 SGHTA, CDR2 FQGNSA. In DNA form, the CDR3 reads TGTGCCAGCAGCCTTGAACGAAATCAGCCCCAGCATTTT. The encoded protein is CASSLERNQPQHF.

This clonotype was observed many times. V and J are TRBV7-8 and TRBJ2-2, with a possible D match to TRBD1 (5 bases). The CDR3 sequence is 15 residues long. Trimming took 6 bases from V and 2 from J, leaving 13 bases between them. In germline, CDR1 is SGHVS, CDR2 FQNEAQ. As DNA, the CDR3 is TGTGCCAGCAGGACGGCAGGGCTTAACACCGGGGAGCTGTTTTTT. Its translation: CASRTAGLNTGELFF.

V usage is TRBV20-1 and J usage is TRBJ2-2; 8 bases match TRBD2. The junction had 5 bases not matched to a gene; V was cut back by 4 bases and J by 7 bases. Germline assignment: CDR1 DFQATT and CDR2 SNEGSKA (reference sequence). The CDR3 spans 13 residues. Here the CDR3 reads CSAKRLASGELFF. The CDR3 coding sequence is TGCAGTGCTAAAAGACTAGCGAGCGGGGAGCTGTTTTTT.

The chain uses TRBV12-3 or TRBV12-4 and TRBJ1-5; weak D call: TRBD1 (6 bases). V lost 2 bases to trimming and J lost 2 bases, with 10 bases between them. CDR3 length: 15 amino acids. The CDR3 sequence is CASSLSGDGNQPQHF. CDR3 nucleotide sequence: TGTGCCAGCAGTTTATCAGGGGACGGCAATCAGCCCCAGCATTTT.

The chain recombines TRBV18 with TRBJ1-6, with TRBD1 identical over 7 bases. CDR1 is KGHSH and CDR2 is LQKENI in the germline V gene. V lost 3 bases and J lost 10; bases outside the gene matches: 6. The CDR3 spans 14 residues. As DNA, the CDR3 is TGTGCCAGCTCACCGAATAAAGGGGGCTCACCCCTCCACTTT. Translating it yields CASSPNKGGSPLHF.

This clonotype was observed a few times. The chain recombines TRBV7-2 with TRBJ2-6; D remains ambiguous. The length of the CDR3 is 14 residues. The germline V and J ends were trimmed by 7 bases and 0 bases, with 7 bases remaining between them. CDR1 is SGHTA, CDR2 FQGNSA, per germline. CDR3 in amino acids: CASTLVSGANVLTF. Written as DNA, the CDR3 is TGTGCCAGCACCCTGGTCTCTGGGGCCAACGTCCTGACTTTC.

The genes are TRBV4-2 and TRBJ2-3; TRBD2 matches 13 bases. After removal of 6 bases from V and 2 bases from J, the junction contained 5 bases not matched to a gene. CDR1 LGHNA and CDR2 YNFKEQ come from the germline V gene. CDR3 length: 16 amino acids. Here the CDR3 DNA reads TGTGCCAGCAGGCCAGGACTAGCGGGGGCCACAGATACGCAGTATTTT. Residues: CASRPGLAGATDTQYF.